Following are 3 T cell receptor beta chains from one sample sequenced in a study of cytomegalovirus exposure and HLA in healthy donors. PCR primers comprised 60 Vbeta and 13 Jbeta primers. Sequencing used immunoSEQ multiplex PCR; TCRdb keeps in-frame clones, though not all of them. The sample has roughly 150,000 clones; approximately 82% are singletons. The source material was PBMCs. These receptors were taken from a woman aged 45 to 65 in good health and CMV-seropositive.

J is TRBJ2-2 and V is TRBV5-1; tentative D call: TRBD1 (6 bases). The germline V gene encodes CDR1 SGHRS and CDR2 YFSETQ. V was trimmed by 5 bases and J by 4 bases, leaving 15 bases between them. The CDR3 consists of 15 residues. The CDR3 region is CASRLEMGATGELFF. The CDR3 DNA reads as TGCGCCAGCAGGCTGGAAATGGGGGCCACCGGGGAGCTGTTTTTT.

About this clone itself: The same CDR3 can be traced to other DNA sequences in this sample. The chain couples TRBV9 to TRBJ2-7, with D possibly matching TRBD2 (6 bases). Germline V lookup: CDR1 SGDLS, CDR2 YYNGEE. The V end lost 3 bases, the J end lost 0 bases, and 13 bases lay between the germline ends. The CDR3 totals 15 residues. CDR3 sequence reads: CASSAGVGSSYEQYF. The CDR3 DNA sequence: TGTGCCAGCAGCGCGGGGGTGGGTAGCTCCTACGAGCAGTACTTC.

This clone is a singleton in its sample. The chain has TRBV18 and TRBJ2-1; D unresolved. There are 13 residues in the CDR3. CDR1 KGHSH and CDR2 LQKENI come from the germline V gene. With 6 bases removed from V and 5 bases from J, the gap between germline ends came to 11 bases. The CDR3 DNA sequence: TGTGCCAGCTCCCTTGGGCCAGACAATGAGCAGTTCTTC. Residues: CASSLGPDNEQFF.